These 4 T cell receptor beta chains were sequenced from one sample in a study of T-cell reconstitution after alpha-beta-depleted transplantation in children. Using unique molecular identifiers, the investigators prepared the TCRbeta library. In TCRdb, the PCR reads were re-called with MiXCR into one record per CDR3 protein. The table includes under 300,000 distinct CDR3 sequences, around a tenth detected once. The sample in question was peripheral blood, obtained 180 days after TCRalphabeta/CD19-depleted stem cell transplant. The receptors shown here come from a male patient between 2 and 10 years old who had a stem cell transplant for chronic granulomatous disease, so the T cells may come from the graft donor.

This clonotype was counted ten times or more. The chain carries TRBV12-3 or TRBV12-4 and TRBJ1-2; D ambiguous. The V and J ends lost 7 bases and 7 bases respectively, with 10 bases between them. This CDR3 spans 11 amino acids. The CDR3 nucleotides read TGTGCCAGCACTCTGGGATTTGGCTACACCTTC. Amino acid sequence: CASTLGFGYTF.

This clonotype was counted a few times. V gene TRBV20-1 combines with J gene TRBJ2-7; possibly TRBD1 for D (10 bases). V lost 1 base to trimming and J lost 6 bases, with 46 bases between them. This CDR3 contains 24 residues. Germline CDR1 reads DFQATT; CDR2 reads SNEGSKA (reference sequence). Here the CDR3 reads CSARANTPGTGEPLLREGHGEQYF. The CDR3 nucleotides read TGCAGTGCTAGAGCCAACACTCCGGGGACAGGGGAACCACTATTGCGGGAGGGCCACGGCGAGCAGTACTTC.

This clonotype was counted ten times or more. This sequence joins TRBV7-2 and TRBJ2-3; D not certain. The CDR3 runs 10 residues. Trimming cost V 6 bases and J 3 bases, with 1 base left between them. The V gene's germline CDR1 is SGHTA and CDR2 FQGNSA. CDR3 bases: TGTGCCAGCAGTACAGATACGCAGTATTTT. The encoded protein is CASSTDTQYF.

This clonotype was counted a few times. The DNA for the CDR3 is TGTGCCAGCAGCCAAGATTTCCCGGGGCTATATGGCTACACCTTC. This gives the protein CASSQDFPGLYGYTF. The V and J genes are TRBV3-1 and TRBJ1-2; possibly TRBD1 for D (5 bases). The V and J ends lost 0 bases and 5 bases respectively, with 13 bases between them. Germline V gene data show CDR1 as LGHDT and CDR2 as YNNKEL (reference sequence). The CDR3 covers 15 residues.